This T cell receptor (beta chain) was captured in a study of T cell responses to AZD1222 COVID-19 vaccine. Study-level findings and limits: Just a handful of AZD1222 recipients were seropositive at baseline.

TCRdb's copy holds only in-frame clones and misses some; the assay was immunoSEQ multiplex PCR. The table shows 120,000 or so clones, with about 89% occurring only once. Regarding this clone: Its matching antigen is unknown.

There are 14 residues in the CDR3. Germline values: CDR1 LNHDA, CDR2 SQIVND (reference sequence). V gave up 7 bases and J gave up 0 bases, with 10 bases separating them. This sequence was found in an adult in good health. The specimen comprised peripheral blood, sampled on day 0 of AZD1222 vaccination. The chain is built from TRBV19 and TRBJ1-3; D is uncertain. CDR3 nucleotide sequence: TGTGCCAGTAATCGACTGAGCTCTGGAAACACCATATATTTT. Encoded protein: CASNRLSSGNTIYF.